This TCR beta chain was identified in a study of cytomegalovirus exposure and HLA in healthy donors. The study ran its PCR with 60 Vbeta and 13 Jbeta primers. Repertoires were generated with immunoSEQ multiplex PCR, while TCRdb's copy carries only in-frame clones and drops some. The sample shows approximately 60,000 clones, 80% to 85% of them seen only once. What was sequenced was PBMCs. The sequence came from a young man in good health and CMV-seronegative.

CDR3 protein: CASSKALAGPSTDTQYF. CDR3 nucleotides: TGTGCCAGCAGCAAAGCGTTAGCGGGACCTAGCACAGATACGCAGTATTTT. The rearrangement links TRBV21-1 to TRBJ2-3; the table gives TRBD2 as D, unverified against the DNA. TRBV21-1 is annotated as a pseudogene. CDR3 length: 17 residues.